This T cell receptor beta chain was sequenced during a study of T cells in Graves' hyperthyroidism and ophthalmopathy. Study-level background: The blood sample was taken at first diagnosis, before treatment began. Overall study results and limits: Appearing also in blood were most of the thyroid clonotypes expanded above 0.001.

The study included ophthalmopathy patients with Clinical Activity Score at least 3, NOSPECS grade at least 4 and duration under 3 months. The diagnostic basis comprised clinical symptoms, serum thyroxine and TRAb, thyroid ultrasound and orbital computed tomography. The investigators amplified TCR beta CDR3 regions from RNA transcripts. First-round RT-PCR with HTBI primers amplified the TCR CDR3 region. MiXCR was run by TCRdb on the multiplex PCR reads, yielding one entry per CDR3 protein. This table holds roughly 240,000 distinct CDR3 sequences, approximately 24% found once. In its sample, this clonotype was seen many times. Antigen specificity is unknown. The V end was cut by 7 bases, the J end by 5 bases, with 17 bases between. This CDR3 spans 14 amino acids. Germline V gene lookup returns CDR1 MDHEN and CDR2 SYDVKM.

The TCR sequence derives from a woman aged 35 to 49 with Graves' ophthalmopathy. The material sequenced was blood. V gene TRBV28 combines with J gene TRBJ2-5; D is unresolved. CDR3 sequence reads: CASTLGSSLETQYF. The CDR3 bases are TGTGCCAGCACCCTGGGAAGTAGCCTGGAGACCCAGTACTTC.